These 3 T cell receptor beta chains share one sample of origin, sequenced in a study of HIV-infected patients and healthy controls. Reverse transcription used around 500 ng RNA and constant-region primers for alpha and beta. Alpha and beta chain libraries were made separately by chain-specific third strand synthesis with multiplexing indices. TCRdb called the 5' RACE reads again in MiXCR, with one record for every CDR3 protein. The table has several thousand distinct CDR3 sequences, 20% seen once. Follow-up blood was drawn about 14 weeks, roughly three months, after antiretroviral therapy began. The repertoire came from unfractionated whole blood and reflected all unsorted peripheral T cells. The sample was blood, taken during antiretroviral therapy. The origin of the receptors is an adult with HIV infection.

V gene TRBV7-9 combines with J gene TRBJ1-2, with 7 bases that match TRBD1. Trimming removed 5 bases from V and 5 bases from J; junction bases left unmatched: 8. This CDR3 comprises 14 residues. The germline V gene has CDR1 SEHNR and CDR2 FQNEAQ (reference sequence). Written as DNA, the CDR3 is TGTGCCAGCAGCCTCTCGGGACAGTCTTATGGCTACACCTTC. Translating gives CASSLSGQSYGYTF. The full variable domain, in which reference TRBV7-9 and TRBJ1-2 provide the parts outside the CDR3, is DTGVSQNPRHKITKRGQNVTFRCDPISEHNRLYWYRQTLGQGPEFLTYFQNEAQLEKSRLLSDRFSAERPKGSFSTLEIQRTEQGDSAMYLCASSLSGQSYGYTFGSGTRLTVV.

This clonotype appeared a single time. This clone may be a read error of a much larger clone one base away. V and J are TRBV19 and TRBJ2-3; D uncertain. CDR3 size: 14 residues. Germline V gene data show CDR1 as LNHDA and CDR2 as SQIVND (reference sequence). CDR3 nucleotides: TGTGTCAGTAGTATTTTGGACAGCACAGATACGCAGTATTTT. This codes for CVSSILDSTDTQYF.

In this sample, this clonotype is medium-sized. V gene TRBV7-9 combines with J gene TRBJ2-3; D is ambiguous. Looked up from germline, CDR1 is SEHNR and CDR2 is FQNEAQ (reference sequence). V lost 5 bases and J lost 2, with 5 bases in between. The CDR3 runs 12 residues. The chain's CDR3 is CASSPATDTQYF. DNA of the CDR3: TGTGCCAGCAGCCCAGCCACAGATACGCAGTATTTT.